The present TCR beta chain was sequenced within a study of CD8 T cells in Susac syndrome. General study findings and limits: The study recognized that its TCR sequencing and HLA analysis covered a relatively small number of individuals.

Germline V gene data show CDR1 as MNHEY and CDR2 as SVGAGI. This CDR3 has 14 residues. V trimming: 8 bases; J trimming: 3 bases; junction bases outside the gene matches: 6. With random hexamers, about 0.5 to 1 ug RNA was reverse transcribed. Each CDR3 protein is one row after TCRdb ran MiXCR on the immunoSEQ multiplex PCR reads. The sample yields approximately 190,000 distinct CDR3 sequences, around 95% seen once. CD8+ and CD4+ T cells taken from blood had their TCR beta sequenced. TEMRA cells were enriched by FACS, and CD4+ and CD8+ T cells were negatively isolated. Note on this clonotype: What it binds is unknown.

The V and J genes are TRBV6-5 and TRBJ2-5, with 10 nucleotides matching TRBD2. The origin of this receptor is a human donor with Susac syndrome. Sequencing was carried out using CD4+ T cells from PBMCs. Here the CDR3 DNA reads TGTGCCAGCTCCCAAACTAGCGGGGAAGAGACCCAGTACTTC. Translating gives CASSQTSGEETQYF.